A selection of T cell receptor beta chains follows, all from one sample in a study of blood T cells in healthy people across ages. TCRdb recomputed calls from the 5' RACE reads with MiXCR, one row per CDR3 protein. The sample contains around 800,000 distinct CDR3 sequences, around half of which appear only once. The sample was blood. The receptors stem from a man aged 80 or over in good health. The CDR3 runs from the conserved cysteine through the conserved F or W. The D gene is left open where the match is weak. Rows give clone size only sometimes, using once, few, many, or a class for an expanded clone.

CDR3nt: TGTGCCAGCACCGAGGGTAACACTGAAGCTTTCTTT
CDR3aa: CASTEGNTEAFF
j_gene: TRBJ1-1
d_gene: -
abundance: -
v_gene: TRBV6-2/TRBV6-3

CDR3nt: TGTGCCAGCACCGAGGGGGGGGGCAATCAGCCCCAGCATTTT
CDR3aa: CASTEGGGNQPQHF
j_gene: TRBJ1-5
d_gene: -
abundance: -
v_gene: TRBV2

CDR3nt: TGTGCCAGCAGTTTAATAGACGGATACGAGCAGTACTTC
CDR3aa: CASSLIDGYEQYF
j_gene: TRBJ2-7
d_gene: -
abundance: few
v_gene: TRBV12-3/TRBV12-4

CDR3nt: TGTGCCAGCAGCCTGGGACAGGGTCCCCCACCCCTCCACTTT
CDR3aa: CASSLGQGPPPLHF
j_gene: TRBJ1-6
d_gene: TRBD1
abundance: -
v_gene: TRBV6-6

CDR3nt: TGTGCCAGCAGCCAAGTGGGCAGGGAGGGTTATGGCTACACCTTC
CDR3aa: CASSQVGREGYGYTF
j_gene: TRBJ1-2
d_gene: -
abundance: -
v_gene: TRBV3-1

CDR3nt: TGTGCCTGGAGCAAGGAAGTTTACAATGAGCAGTTCTTC
CDR3aa: CAWSKEVYNEQFF
j_gene: TRBJ2-1
d_gene: -
abundance: -
v_gene: TRBV30

CDR3nt: TGTGCCAGCAGCCCCCCTCATGGCAGCTATGGCTACACCTTC
CDR3aa: CASSPPHGSYGYTF
j_gene: TRBJ1-2
d_gene: -
abundance: -
v_gene: TRBV2

CDR3nt: TGCGCCAGCAGCCAAGGAGACCCGACGTTCTCCAAAAACATTCAGTACTTC
CDR3aa: CASSQGDPTFSKNIQYF
j_gene: TRBJ2-4
d_gene: -
abundance: -
v_gene: TRBV4-1

CDR3nt: TGTGCCAGCAGCCCCGGGACAGCCATAAATCAGCCCCAGCATTTT
CDR3aa: CASSPGTAINQPQHF
j_gene: TRBJ1-5
d_gene: TRBD1
abundance: -
v_gene: TRBV6-2/TRBV6-3

CDR3nt: TGTGCCAGTAGTATAGATCAGTCGGGGACCACCTCTTCGGCGGGCTACACCTTC
CDR3aa: CASSIDQSGTTSSAGYTF
j_gene: TRBJ1-2
d_gene: -
abundance: -
v_gene: TRBV19

CDR3nt: TGCGCCAGCAGCTTGGAAGGGCAGTTGGTAGAGACCCAGTACTTC
CDR3aa: CASSLEGQLVETQYF
j_gene: TRBJ2-5
d_gene: -
abundance: once
v_gene: TRBV5-1

CDR3nt: TGTGCCAGCAAGTCACCTAGCGGGAGGCGGGAGACCCAGTACTTC
CDR3aa: CASKSPSGRRETQYF
j_gene: TRBJ2-5
d_gene: TRBD2
abundance: -
v_gene: TRBV6-5

CDR3nt: TGTACCAGCAGCCCGGGCCTTTATAATTCACCCCTCCACTTT
CDR3aa: CTSSPGLYNSPLHF
j_gene: TRBJ1-6
d_gene: -
abundance: -
v_gene: TRBV6-6

CDR3nt: TGTGCCAGCAGTGGGGGACTAGCGGGAAGCTCCTACGAGCAGTACTTC
CDR3aa: CASSGGLAGSSYEQYF
j_gene: TRBJ2-7
d_gene: TRBD2
abundance: -
v_gene: TRBV28

CDR3nt: TGTGCCAGCAGTCCCCGTAGCGGACGGTCCCCCTACCAAGAGACCCAGTACTTC
CDR3aa: CASSPRSGRSPYQETQYF
j_gene: TRBJ2-5
d_gene: -
abundance: -
v_gene: TRBV12-3/TRBV12-4

CDR3nt: TGTGCCACCAGCCCGGGGGGGAGCTCCTACGAGCAGTACTTC
CDR3aa: CATSPGGSSYEQYF
j_gene: TRBJ2-7
d_gene: TRBD2
abundance: -
v_gene: TRBV15

CDR3nt: TGTGCCAGCAGCCCTATCATGCAGGCTAATGAAAAACTGTTTTTT
CDR3aa: CASSPIMQANEKLFF
j_gene: TRBJ1-4
d_gene: -
abundance: -
v_gene: TRBV6-6

CDR3nt: TGTGCCAGCAGCCGCTCCTTAGCGGGGGGGCGAGAGACCCAGTACTTC
CDR3aa: CASSRSLAGGRETQYF
j_gene: TRBJ2-5
d_gene: TRBD2
abundance: few
v_gene: TRBV7-2

CDR3nt: TGTGCCAGCAGTTTCGGGGGGCGGTTTAGGGATGAGCAGTTCTTC
CDR3aa: CASSFGGRFRDEQFF
j_gene: TRBJ2-1
d_gene: -
abundance: -
v_gene: TRBV27

CDR3nt: TGTGCCACCCTACCACGGACTAGCGGGAGTGGGGAGCAGTTCTTC
CDR3aa: CATLPRTSGSGEQFF
j_gene: TRBJ2-1
d_gene: TRBD2
abundance: -
v_gene: TRBV6-2/TRBV6-3

CDR3nt: TGTGCCAGCAGGGTCGGGGAGACCCAGTACTTC
CDR3aa: CASRVGETQYF
j_gene: TRBJ2-5
d_gene: -
abundance: -
v_gene: TRBV11-2

CDR3nt: TGTGCCAGCAGGGGCAGTGGGAGCGGGAGTCTCAGATACGCGTATTTT
CDR3aa: CASRGSGSGSLRYAYF
j_gene: TRBJ2-3
d_gene: TRBD2
abundance: -
v_gene: TRBV6-5

CDR3nt: TGCAGTGCCAGGACTAGCGGGAGGTCCTACGAGCAGTACTTC
CDR3aa: CSARTSGRSYEQYF
j_gene: TRBJ2-7
d_gene: TRBD2
abundance: -
v_gene: TRBV20-1

CDR3nt: TGCAGTGTCAGGACTAGCGTATACAATGAGCAGTTCTTC
CDR3aa: CSVRTSVYNEQFF
j_gene: TRBJ2-1
d_gene: TRBD2
abundance: -
v_gene: TRBV20-1

CDR3nt: TGCAGTGCGGCAGGACTAGCGGGAGGGCCCAATGAGCAGTTCTTC
CDR3aa: CSAAGLAGGPNEQFF
j_gene: TRBJ2-1
d_gene: TRBD2
abundance: few
v_gene: TRBV20-1

CDR3nt: TGCAGTGCTAGAGATAGTCGATACCAAGAGACCCAGTACTTC
CDR3aa: CSARDSRYQETQYF
j_gene: TRBJ2-5
d_gene: -
abundance: -
v_gene: TRBV20-1

CDR3nt: TGTGCCACCAGTGATTCCGTGGCCACTGAAGCTTTCTTT
CDR3aa: CATSDSVATEAFF
j_gene: TRBJ1-1
d_gene: -
abundance: -
v_gene: TRBV24-1

CDR3nt: TGTGCCAGCAGTTTATTTCCGCGACCTACTGCCTACGAGCAGTACTTC
CDR3aa: CASSLFPRPTAYEQYF
j_gene: TRBJ2-7
d_gene: -
abundance: few
v_gene: TRBV27

CDR3nt: TGTGCCAGCAAGGGGGACAGAACTAACTATGGCTACACCTTC
CDR3aa: CASKGDRTNYGYTF
j_gene: TRBJ1-2
d_gene: TRBD1
abundance: -
v_gene: TRBV6-1

CDR3nt: TGTGCCAACAGTGGGGGGAGGCAAGAGACCCAGTACTTC
CDR3aa: CANSGGRQETQYF
j_gene: TRBJ2-5
d_gene: -
abundance: few
v_gene: TRBV11-2

CDR3nt: TGTGCCAGCCTTGACGGGGCTGACGAGACCCAGTACTTC
CDR3aa: CASLDGADETQYF
j_gene: TRBJ2-5
d_gene: -
abundance: -
v_gene: TRBV28

CDR3nt: TGTGCCAGCAGCCCCGCCAGGTGGGAGGGGGTAGTTAATGAGCAGTTCTTC
CDR3aa: CASSPARWEGVVNEQFF
j_gene: TRBJ2-1
d_gene: -
abundance: few
v_gene: TRBV7-6

CDR3nt: TGCAGTGCCCCAAGGGCCGACCAAGAGACCCAGTACTTC
CDR3aa: CSAPRADQETQYF
j_gene: TRBJ2-5
d_gene: -
abundance: -
v_gene: TRBV20-1

CDR3nt: TGTGCCACCAGTGATTGGGCCTACAATGAGCAGTTCTTC
CDR3aa: CATSDWAYNEQFF
j_gene: TRBJ2-1
d_gene: -
abundance: -
v_gene: TRBV24-1

CDR3nt: TGCAGTGCTATGGACGGTAGCTCTGGGGCCAACGTCCTGACTTTC
CDR3aa: CSAMDGSSGANVLTF
j_gene: TRBJ2-6
d_gene: -
abundance: many
v_gene: TRBV20-1

CDR3nt: TGCGCCAGCAGCTCCGATGGTGCCGGGGAGCTGTTTTTT
CDR3aa: CASSSDGAGELFF
j_gene: TRBJ2-2
d_gene: -
abundance: -
v_gene: TRBV5-1